Listed below are T cell receptor beta chains from one sample, sequenced in a study of long-term antiretroviral therapy in people with HIV. TCRdb's copy holds only in-frame clones and misses some; the assay was immunoSEQ multiplex PCR. The sample holds about 27,000 clones, about four fifths seen once. The sequenced sample was unsorted PBMCs, obtained 3 years after starting antiretroviral therapy. These receptors were taken from a man aged 40-49 years with HIV. The CDR3 runs from the conserved cysteine through the conserved F or W. D genes are given only for firm matches. Expanded clones are given a class, and other clones once, few, many or no size at all.

abundance	d_gene	v_gene	j_gene	CDR3nt	CDR3aa
NA	NA	TRBV13	TRBJ2-7	TGTGCCAGCAGCTTGTTAGCGCAGGGGTTATACGAGCAGTACTTC	CASSLLAQGLYEQYF
NA	NA	TRBV29-1	TRBJ2-3	TGCAGCGTTGATGGAATGACGCAGTATTTT	CSVDGMTQYF
NA	NA	TRBV12-2	TRBJ2-1	TGTGCAAGTCGCTTGGATCTTGACCGGGACAGGGGACGCAATGAGCAGTTCTTC	CASRLDLDRDRGRNEQFF
NA	NA	TRBV19	TRBJ2-3	TGTGCCAGTAGCGGGACCACAGATACGCAGTATTTT	CASSGTTDTQYF
NA	TRBD1	TRBV18	TRBJ2-7	TGTGCCAGCTCACCGGGGACAGGGTTATCCTACGAGCAGTACTTC	CASSPGTGLSYEQYF
NA	NA	TRBV7-6	TRBJ1-6	TGTGCCAGCAGCGCAAGGGATTCGGCGAGTAATTCACCCCTCCACTTT	CASSARDSASNSPLHF
NA	TRBD1	TRBV5-1	TRBJ2-1	TGCGCCAGCAGCCCCCGGACAGGGGTCAATGAGCAGTTCTTC	CASSPRTGVNEQFF
once	TRBD2	TRBV11-1	TRBJ2-6	TGTGCCAGCAGCGCAGCCGGGACTAGCGCGAATAGTGGGGCCAACGTCCTGACTTTC	CASSAAGTSANSGANVLTF
NA	NA	TRBV18	TRBJ2-7	TGTGCCAGCTCACCAGAAACAGGAGGGTTCTACGAGCAGTACTTC	CASSPETGGFYEQYF
NA	NA	TRBV18	TRBJ2-5	TGTGCCAGCTCACCATTACAGGGACTCCAAGAGACCCAGTACTTC	CASSPLQGLQETQYF
few	NA	TRBV4-1	TRBJ1-1	TGCGCCAGCAGCCAAGAACAGTCCCAGAGTGAAGCTTTCTTT	CASSQEQSQSEAFF
NA	NA	TRBV9	TRBJ1-2	TGTGCCAGCAGCGCTCCGGGGGGCTACACCTTC	CASSAPGGYTF
NA	TRBD1	TRBV19	TRBJ2-1	TGTGCCAGTACCTCACCGACAGGGGGTTTGGACAATGAGCAGTTCTTC	CASTSPTGGLDNEQFF
NA	NA	TRBV7-8	TRBJ1-1	TGTGCCAGCAGCTTAGGGGGTTCTGAAGCTTTCTTT	CASSLGGSEAFF
NA	TRBD1	TRBV7-9	TRBJ1-1	TGTGCCAGCAGCCCGCCTGGAGGACAGGGGAGGACTGAAGCTTTCTTT	CASSPPGGQGRTEAFF
NA	NA	TRBV7-9	TRBJ1-4	TGTGCCAGCAGCTTAGCGGAATCGGGATTCAACGAAAAACTGTTTTTT	CASSLAESGFNEKLFF
once	TRBD2	TRBV6-1	TRBJ2-5	TGTGCCACCGGGGGACTAGCGGGGAGAGAGACCCAGTACTTC	CATGGLAGRETQYF
NA	NA	TRBV19	TRBJ2-2	TGTGCCAGCTCAAGGGGCCACCCCGGGGAGCTGTTTTTT	CASSRGHPGELFF
NA	NA	TRBV18	TRBJ1-3	TGTGCCAGCTCACCACCCCAAGGACCGAACTCTGGAAACACCATATATTTT	CASSPPQGPNSGNTIYF
NA	NA	TRBV7-9	TRBJ1-6	TGTGCCAGCAGTTCAGAGGCAGGACTTAATTCACCCCTCCACTTT	CASSSEAGLNSPLHF
NA	NA	TRBV11-2	TRBJ2-1	TGTGCCAGCAGTAGCAGTCGCGGCAGCTCCTACAATGAGCAGTTCTTC	CASSSSRGSSYNEQFF
NA	TRBD1	TRBV28	TRBJ2-4	TGTGCCAGCAGTTTGGGTACGCTCAGGGGGCGCGGATCCCTAGCCAAAAACATTCAGTACTTC	CASSLGTLRGRGSLAKNIQYF
once	NA	TRBV25-1	TRBJ2-1	TGTGCCAGCGGACGGGGGAGACAGGAGCAGTTCTTC	CASGRGRQEQFF
NA	TRBD2	TRBV28	TRBJ2-5	TGTGCCAGCAGCCCCTCGGGGGGGGAGACCCAGTACTTC	CASSPSGGETQYF
NA	NA	TRBV19	TRBJ1-1	TGTGCCAGTAGTTATCCTCGGTCGAACACTGAAGCTTTCTTT	CASSYPRSNTEAFF
NA	NA	TRBV11-2	TRBJ2-3	TGTGCCAGCAGCTTAGCCGCGGCGGACACAGATACGCAGTATTTT	CASSLAAADTDTQYF
few	TRBD1	TRBV7-9	TRBJ1-3	TGTGCCAGCAGCTTCCAAATGGGACAGGGATTTCACTCTGGAAACACCATATATTTT	CASSFQMGQGFHSGNTIYF
NA	TRBD2	TRBV9	TRBJ2-1	TGTGCCAGCAGCCCTAGCCTAGCGGGGGGGGCTCGCTACAATGAGCAGTTCTTC	CASSPSLAGGARYNEQFF
NA	NA	TRBV6-6	TRBJ1-2	TGTGCCAGCAGTTTCGCCGAGACATATAACTATGGCTACACCTTC	CASSFAETYNYGYTF
NA	NA	TRBV7-2	TRBJ2-7	TGTGCCAGCGGACATGGTGAGCAGTACTTC	CASGHGEQYF
NA	NA	TRBV28	TRBJ2-7	TGTGCCAGCAGCACGGACGCCCTCTACGAGCAGTACTTC	CASSTDALYEQYF
NA	NA	TRBV5-4	TRBJ1-1	TGTGCCAGCAGCTTGGAATTTGGCCAAATGAACACTGAAGCTTTCTTT	CASSLEFGQMNTEAFF
once	NA	TRBV27	TRBJ2-7	TGTGCCAGCAGTTTACACAGGGTCTCCTACGAGCAGTACTTC	CASSLHRVSYEQYF
once	NA	TRBV5-1	TRBJ2-5	TGCGCCAGCAGCTTGGTGTCTAGCGAGTGGCGGACCCAGTACTTC	CASSLVSSEWRTQYF
once	TRBD2	TRBV7-9	TRBJ2-2	TGTGCCAGCAGCTCTAGCGGGGCGGGGACCGGGGAGCTGTTTTTT	CASSSSGAGTGELFF
NA	NA	TRBV27	TRBJ1-2	TGTGCCAGCAGTTTATCCCTACCGACGGAGTATGGCTACACCTTC	CASSLSLPTEYGYTF
NA	NA	TRBV5-4	TRBJ2-7	TGTGCCAGCAGCTTTACTGGTTCCTACGAGCAGTACTTC	CASSFTGSYEQYF
NA	TRBD2	TRBV10-3	TRBJ2-7	TGTGCCATCAGCGTTACCGGGACTAGCGGGACTCACTACGAGCAGTACTTC	CAISVTGTSGTHYEQYF
NA	TRBD2	TRBV27	TRBJ2-1	TGTGCCAGCAGTCGGGAGGCCCGACCCAATGAGCAGTTCTTC	CASSREARPNEQFF
NA	NA	TRBV7-3	TRBJ1-1	TGTGCCAGCAGCTTAAATGGGAACACTGAAGCTTTCTTT	CASSLNGNTEAFF
NA	NA	TRBV7-8	TRBJ2-5	TGTGCCAGCAGCTCGATACACCAAGAGACCCAGTACTTC	CASSSIHQETQYF
NA	TRBD1	TRBV6-5	TRBJ1-2	TGTGCCAGCAGTTACTTCTTAGGGGGCGGTAGCTACACCTTC	CASSYFLGGGSYTF
NA	NA	TRBV19	TRBJ1-5	TGTGCCAGTAGTATAGACAGGGATCGTCAGCCCCAGCATTTT	CASSIDRDRQPQHF
NA	NA	TRBV30	TRBJ2-1	TGTGCCTGGAGTGCGAGGGGTACTGGGTACAATGAGCAGTTCTTC	CAWSARGTGYNEQFF
NA	NA	TRBV18	TRBJ2-2	TGTGCCAGCTCACCAAAAGGACACTTGGCCGGGGAGCTGTTTTTT	CASSPKGHLAGELFF